This TCR beta chain originates from a study of control samples from healthy donors and cancer patients. CDR1 and CDR2 (germline): LNHDA, SQIVND (reference sequence). The CDR3 has 17 residues. V lost 3 bases and J lost 1, with 16 bases in between. This clone is a singleton in its sample. Generated by immunoSEQ multiplex PCR, the TCRdb table keeps only in-frame clones and is missing some. The table shows 140,000 or so clones, with about 91% occurring only once. The source material was blood. This sequence joins TRBV19 and TRBJ1-5; a weak D match, TRBD1 (5 bases). This receptor was obtained from a man aged 25-40 years in good health. CDR3 residues: CASSMGQGGTSNQPQHF. CDR3 nucleotide sequence: TGTGCCAGTAGTATGGGCCAGGGAGGGACGAGCAATCAGCCCCAGCATTTT.